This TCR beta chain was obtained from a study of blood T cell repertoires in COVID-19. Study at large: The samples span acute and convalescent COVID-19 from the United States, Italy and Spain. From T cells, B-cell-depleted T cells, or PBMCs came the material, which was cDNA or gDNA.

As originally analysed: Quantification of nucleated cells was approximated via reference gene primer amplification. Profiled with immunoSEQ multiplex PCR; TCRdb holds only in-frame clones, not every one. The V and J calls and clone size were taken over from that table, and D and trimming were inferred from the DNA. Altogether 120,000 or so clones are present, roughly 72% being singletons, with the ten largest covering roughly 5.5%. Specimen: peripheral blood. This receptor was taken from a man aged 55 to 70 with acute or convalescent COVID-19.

The CDR3 DNA reads as TGTGCCAGCAGTTCCCAGGGTTATGGCTACACCTTC. Its translation: CASSSQGYGYTF. This sequence joins TRBV12-3 or TRBV12-4 and TRBJ1-2, with D possibly being TRBD1 (5 bases). The V and J ends lost 4 bases and 5 bases respectively, with 8 bases between them. The CDR3 has 12 amino acids.